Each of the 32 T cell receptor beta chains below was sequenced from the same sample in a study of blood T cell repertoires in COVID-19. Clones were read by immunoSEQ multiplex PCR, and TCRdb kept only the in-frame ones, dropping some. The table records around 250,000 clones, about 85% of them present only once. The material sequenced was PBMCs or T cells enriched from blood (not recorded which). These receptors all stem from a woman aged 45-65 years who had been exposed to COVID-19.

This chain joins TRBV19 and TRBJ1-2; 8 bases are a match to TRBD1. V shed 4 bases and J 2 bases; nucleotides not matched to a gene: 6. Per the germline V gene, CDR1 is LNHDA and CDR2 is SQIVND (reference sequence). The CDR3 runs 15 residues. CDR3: CASSTSGQGNYGYTF. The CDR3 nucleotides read TGTGCCAGTAGTACCTCCGGACAGGGAAACTATGGCTACACCTTC. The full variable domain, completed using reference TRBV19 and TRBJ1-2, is DGGITQSPKYLFRKEGQNVTLSCEQNLNHDAMYWYRQDPGQGLRLIYYSQIVNDFQKGDIAEGYSVSREKKESFPLTVTSAQKNPTAFYLCASSTSGQGNYGYTFGSGTRLTVV.

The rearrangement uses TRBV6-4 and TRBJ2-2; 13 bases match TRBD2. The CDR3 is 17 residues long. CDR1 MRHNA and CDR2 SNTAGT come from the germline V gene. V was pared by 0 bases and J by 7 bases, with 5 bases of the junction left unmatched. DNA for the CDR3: TGTGCCAGCAGTGACTCGACTAGCGGGGGGCACGGCGGGGAGCTGTTTTTT. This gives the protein CASSDSTSGGHGGELFF.

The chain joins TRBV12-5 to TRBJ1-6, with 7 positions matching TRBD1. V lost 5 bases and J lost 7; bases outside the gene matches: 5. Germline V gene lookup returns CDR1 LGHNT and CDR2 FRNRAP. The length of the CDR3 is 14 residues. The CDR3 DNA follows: TGTGCTAGTGGTCAACAGGGGACCAATTCACCCCTCCACTTT. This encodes CASGQQGTNSPLHF.

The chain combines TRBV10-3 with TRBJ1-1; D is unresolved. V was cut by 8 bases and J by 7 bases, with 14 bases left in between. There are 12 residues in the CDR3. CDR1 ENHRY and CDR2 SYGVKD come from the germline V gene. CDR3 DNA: TGTGCCATCGATCGGGGATTAGGTGAAGCTTTCTTT. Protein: CAIDRGLGEAFF.

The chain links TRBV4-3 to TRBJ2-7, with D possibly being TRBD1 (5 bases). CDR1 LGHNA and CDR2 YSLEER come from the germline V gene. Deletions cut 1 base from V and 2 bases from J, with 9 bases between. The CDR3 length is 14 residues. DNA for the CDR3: TGCGCCAGCAGCCAAGCCCCGACAGCCTACGAGCAGTACTTC. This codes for CASSQAPTAYEQYF.

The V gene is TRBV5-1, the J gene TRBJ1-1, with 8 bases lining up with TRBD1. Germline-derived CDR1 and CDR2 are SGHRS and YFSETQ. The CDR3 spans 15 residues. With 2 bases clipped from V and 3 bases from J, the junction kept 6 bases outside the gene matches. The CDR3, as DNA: TGCGCCAGCAGCTTACGGACAGGGACTTACACTGAAGCTTTCTTT. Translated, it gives CASSLRTGTYTEAFF. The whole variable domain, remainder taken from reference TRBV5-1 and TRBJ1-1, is KAGVTQTPRYLIKTRGQQVTLSCSPISGHRSVSWYQQTPGQGLQFLFEYFSETQRNKGNFPGRFSGRQFSNSRSEMNVSTLELGDSALYLCASSLRTGTYTEAFFGQGTRLTVV.

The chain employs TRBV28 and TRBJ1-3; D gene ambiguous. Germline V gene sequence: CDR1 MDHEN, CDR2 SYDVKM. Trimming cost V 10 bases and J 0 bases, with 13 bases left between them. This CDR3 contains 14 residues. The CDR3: CAITGVISGNTIYF. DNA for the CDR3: TGTGCCATCACCGGGGTGATCTCTGGAAACACCATATATTTT. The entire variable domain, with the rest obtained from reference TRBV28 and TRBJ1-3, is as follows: DVKVTQSSRYLVKRTGEKVFLECVQDMDHENMFWYRQDPGLGLRLIYFSYDVKMKEKGDIPEGYSVSREKKERFSLILESASTNQTSMYLCAITGVISGNTIYFGEGSWLTVV.

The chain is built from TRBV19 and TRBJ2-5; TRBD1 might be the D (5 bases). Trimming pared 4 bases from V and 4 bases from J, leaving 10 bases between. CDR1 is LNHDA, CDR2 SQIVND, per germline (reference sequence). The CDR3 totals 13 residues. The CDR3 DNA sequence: TGTGCCAGTAGTACCAGGGCGCGAGAGACCCAGTACTTC. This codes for CASSTRARETQYF. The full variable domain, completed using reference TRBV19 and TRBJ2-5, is DGGITQSPKYLFRKEGQNVTLSCEQNLNHDAMYWYRQDPGQGLRLIYYSQIVNDFQKGDIAEGYSVSREKKESFPLTVTSAQKNPTAFYLCASSTRARETQYFGPGTRLLVL.

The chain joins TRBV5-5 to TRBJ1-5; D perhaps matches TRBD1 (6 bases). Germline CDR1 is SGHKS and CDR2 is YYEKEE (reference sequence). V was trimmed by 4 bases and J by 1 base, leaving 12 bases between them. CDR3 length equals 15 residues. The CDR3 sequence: CASSPHRASNQPQHF. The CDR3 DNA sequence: TGTGCCAGCAGCCCACACAGGGCCAGCAATCAGCCCCAGCATTTT. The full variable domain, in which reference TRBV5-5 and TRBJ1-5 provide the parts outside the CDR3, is DAGVTQSPTHLIKTRGQQVTLRCSPISGHKSVSWYQQVLGQGPQFIFQYYEKEERGRGNFPDRFSARQFPNYSSELNVNALLLGDSALYLCASSPHRASNQPQHFGDGTRLSIL.

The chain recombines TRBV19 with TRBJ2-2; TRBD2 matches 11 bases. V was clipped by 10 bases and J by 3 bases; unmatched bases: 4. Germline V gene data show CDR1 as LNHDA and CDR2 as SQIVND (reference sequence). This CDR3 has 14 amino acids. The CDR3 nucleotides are TGTGCCACTAGCGGGGGGTCGGACACCGGGGAGCTGTTTTTT. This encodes CATSGGSDTGELFF.

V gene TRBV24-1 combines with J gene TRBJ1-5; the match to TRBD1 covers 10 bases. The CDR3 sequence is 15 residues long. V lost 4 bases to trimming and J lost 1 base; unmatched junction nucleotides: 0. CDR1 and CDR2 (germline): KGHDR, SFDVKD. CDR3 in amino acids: CATSEGQGSNQPQHF. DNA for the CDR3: TGTGCCACCAGTGAGGGACAGGGGAGCAATCAGCCCCAGCATTTT.

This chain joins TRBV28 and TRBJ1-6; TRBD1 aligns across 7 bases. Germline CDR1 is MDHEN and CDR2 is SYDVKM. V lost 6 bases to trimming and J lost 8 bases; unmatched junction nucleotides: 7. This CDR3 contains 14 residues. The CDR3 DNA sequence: TGTGCCAGCAGCAGCGGGGGACAGCATTCACCCCTCCACTTT. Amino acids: CASSSGGQHSPLHF.

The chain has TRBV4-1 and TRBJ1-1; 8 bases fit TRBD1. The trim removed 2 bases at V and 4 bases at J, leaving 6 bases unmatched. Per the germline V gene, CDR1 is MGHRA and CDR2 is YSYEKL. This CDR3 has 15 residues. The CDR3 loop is CASSQRQGLGTEAFF. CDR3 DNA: TGCGCCAGCAGCCAAAGACAGGGGTTAGGCACTGAAGCTTTCTTT.

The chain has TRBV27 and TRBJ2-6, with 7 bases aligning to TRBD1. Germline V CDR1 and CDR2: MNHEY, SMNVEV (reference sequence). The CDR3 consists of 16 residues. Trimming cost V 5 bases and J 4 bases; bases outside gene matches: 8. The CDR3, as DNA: TGTGCCAGCAGTCCGACAGGGTTGGCGGGGGCCAACGTCCTGACTTTC. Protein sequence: CASSPTGLAGANVLTF.

CDR3 loop: CASSSVFGGTTDTQYF. CDR3 in DNA: TGTGCCAGCAGTTCAGTGTTCGGGGGGACCACAGATACGCAGTATTTT. This chain joins TRBV6-5 and TRBJ2-3; 7 positions agree with TRBD2. CDR1 is MNHEY, CDR2 SVGAGI, per germline. V dropped 4 bases and J dropped 2; count of bases not matched to a gene: 9. The CDR3 is 16 amino acids.

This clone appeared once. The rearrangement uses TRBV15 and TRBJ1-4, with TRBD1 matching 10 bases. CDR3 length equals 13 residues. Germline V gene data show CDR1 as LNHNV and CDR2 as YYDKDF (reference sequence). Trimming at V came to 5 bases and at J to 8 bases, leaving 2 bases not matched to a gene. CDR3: CATSGTGEEKLFF. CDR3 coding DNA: TGTGCCACCAGCGGGACAGGGGAAGAAAAACTGTTTTTT.

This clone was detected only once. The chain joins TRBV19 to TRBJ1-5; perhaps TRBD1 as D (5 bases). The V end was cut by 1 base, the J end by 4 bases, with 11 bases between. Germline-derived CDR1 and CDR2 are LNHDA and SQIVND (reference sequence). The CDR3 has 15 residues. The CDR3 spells CASSIGGTPNQPQHF. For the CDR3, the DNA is TGTGCCAGTAGTATAGGAGGGACTCCTAATCAGCCCCAGCATTTT.

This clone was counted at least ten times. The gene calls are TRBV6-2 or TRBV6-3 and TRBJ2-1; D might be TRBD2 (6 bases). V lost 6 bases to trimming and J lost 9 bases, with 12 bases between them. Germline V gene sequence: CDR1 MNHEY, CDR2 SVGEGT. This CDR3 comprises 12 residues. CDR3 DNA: TGTGCCAGCAGCACGGGACTCGGTGAGCAGTTCTTC. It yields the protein CASSTGLGEQFF.

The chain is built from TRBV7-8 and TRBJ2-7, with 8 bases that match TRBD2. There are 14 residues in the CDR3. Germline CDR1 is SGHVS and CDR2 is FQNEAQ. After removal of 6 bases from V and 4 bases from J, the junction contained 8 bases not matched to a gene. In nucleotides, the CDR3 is TGTGCCAGCAGTACGGGACTAGGTGAATACGAGCAGTACTTC. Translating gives CASSTGLGEYEQYF.

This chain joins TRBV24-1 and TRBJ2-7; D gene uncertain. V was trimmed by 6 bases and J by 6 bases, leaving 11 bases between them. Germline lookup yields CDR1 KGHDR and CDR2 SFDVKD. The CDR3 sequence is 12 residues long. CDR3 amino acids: CATSNLGSEQYF. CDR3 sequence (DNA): TGTGCCACCAGTAATCTGGGCTCCGAGCAGTACTTC.

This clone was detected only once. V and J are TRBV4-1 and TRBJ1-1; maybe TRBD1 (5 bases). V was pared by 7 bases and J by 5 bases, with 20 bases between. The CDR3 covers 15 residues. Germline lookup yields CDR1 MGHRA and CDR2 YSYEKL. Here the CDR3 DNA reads TGCGCCAGCACGCTCCTCTGGGGGGTAGGGACTGAAGCTTTCTTT. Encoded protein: CASTLLWGVGTEAFF.

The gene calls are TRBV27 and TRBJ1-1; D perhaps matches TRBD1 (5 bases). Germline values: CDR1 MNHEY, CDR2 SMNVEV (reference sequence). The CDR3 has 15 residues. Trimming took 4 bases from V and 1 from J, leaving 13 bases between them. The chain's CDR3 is CASSSRDVGNTEAFF. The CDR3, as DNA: TGTGCCAGCAGTTCCAGGGATGTAGGGAACACTGAAGCTTTCTTT.

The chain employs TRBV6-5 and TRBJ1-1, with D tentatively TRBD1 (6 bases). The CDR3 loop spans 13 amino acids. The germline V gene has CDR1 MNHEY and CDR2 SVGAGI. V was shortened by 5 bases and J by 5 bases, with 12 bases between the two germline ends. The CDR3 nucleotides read TGTGCCAGCAGTACCTCTAGGGGGACTGAAGCTTTCTTT. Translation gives CASSTSRGTEAFF.

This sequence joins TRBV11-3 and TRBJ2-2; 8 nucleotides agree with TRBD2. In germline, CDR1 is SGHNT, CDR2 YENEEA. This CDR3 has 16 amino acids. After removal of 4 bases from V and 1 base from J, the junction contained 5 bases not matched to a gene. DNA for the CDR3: TGTGCCAGCAGCTCGCCCGGGGGGGTGAACACCGGGGAGCTGTTTTTT. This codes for CASSSPGGVNTGELFF.

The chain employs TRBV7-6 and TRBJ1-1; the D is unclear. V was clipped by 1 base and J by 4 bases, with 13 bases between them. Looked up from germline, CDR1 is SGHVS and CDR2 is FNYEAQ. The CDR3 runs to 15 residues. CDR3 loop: CASSLVIPGSTEAFF. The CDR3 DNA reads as TGTGCCAGCAGCTTAGTAATTCCTGGGAGCACTGAAGCTTTCTTT.

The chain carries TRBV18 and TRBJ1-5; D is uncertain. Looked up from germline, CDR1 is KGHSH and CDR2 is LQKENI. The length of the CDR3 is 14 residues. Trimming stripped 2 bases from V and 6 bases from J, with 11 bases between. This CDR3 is CASSPGRAGQPQHF. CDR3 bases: TGTGCCAGCTCACCAGGGAGAGCGGGTCAGCCCCAGCATTTT.

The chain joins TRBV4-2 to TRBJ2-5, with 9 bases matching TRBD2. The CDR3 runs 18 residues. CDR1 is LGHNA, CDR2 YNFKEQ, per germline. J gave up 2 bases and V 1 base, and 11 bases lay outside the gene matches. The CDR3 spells CASSQGGLGGGAQETQYF. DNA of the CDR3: TGTGCCAGCAGCCAAGGCGGTTTAGGCGGGGGGGCTCAAGAGACCCAGTACTTC.

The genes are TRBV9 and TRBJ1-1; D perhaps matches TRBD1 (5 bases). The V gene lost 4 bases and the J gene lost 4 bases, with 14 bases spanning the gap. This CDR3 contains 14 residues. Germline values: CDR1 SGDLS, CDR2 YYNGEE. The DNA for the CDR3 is TGTGCCAGCAGCTTATCCCAGGGTGGCACTGAAGCTTTCTTT. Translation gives CASSLSQGGTEAFF. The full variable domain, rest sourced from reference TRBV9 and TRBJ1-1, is DSGVTQTPKHLITATGQRVTLRCSPRSGDLSVYWYQQSLDQGLQFLIQYYNGEERAKGNILERFSAQQFPDLHSELNLSSLELGDSALYFCASSLSQGGTEAFFGQGTRLTVV.

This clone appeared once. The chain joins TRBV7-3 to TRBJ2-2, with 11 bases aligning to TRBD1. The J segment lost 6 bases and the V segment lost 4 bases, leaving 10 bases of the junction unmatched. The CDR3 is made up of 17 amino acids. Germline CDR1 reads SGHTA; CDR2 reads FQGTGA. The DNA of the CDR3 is TGTGCCAGCAGCTCCCGGGCGGGACAGGGGGGCGCCGGGGAGCTGTTTTTT. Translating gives CASSSRAGQGGAGELFF.

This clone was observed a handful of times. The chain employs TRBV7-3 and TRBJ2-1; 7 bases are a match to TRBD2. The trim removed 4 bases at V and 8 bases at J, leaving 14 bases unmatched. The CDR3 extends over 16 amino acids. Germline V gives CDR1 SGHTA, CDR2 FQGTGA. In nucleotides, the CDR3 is TGTGCCAGCAGCTCGACGGGGGGTATCCCGGGACATGAGCAGTTCTTC. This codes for CASSSTGGIPGHEQFF. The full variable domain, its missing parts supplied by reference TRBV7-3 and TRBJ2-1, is GAGVSQTPSNKVTEKGKYVELRCDPISGHTALYWYRQSLGQGPEFLIYFQGTGAADDSGLPNDRFFAVRPEGSVSTLKIQRTERGDSAVYLCASSSTGGIPGHEQFFGPGTRLTVL.

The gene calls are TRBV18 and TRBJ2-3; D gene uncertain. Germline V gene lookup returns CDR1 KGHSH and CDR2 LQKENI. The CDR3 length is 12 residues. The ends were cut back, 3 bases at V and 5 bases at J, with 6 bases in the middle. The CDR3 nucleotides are TGTGCCAGCTCACCTCTCAGAGATACGCAGTATTTT. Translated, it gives CASSPLRDTQYF.

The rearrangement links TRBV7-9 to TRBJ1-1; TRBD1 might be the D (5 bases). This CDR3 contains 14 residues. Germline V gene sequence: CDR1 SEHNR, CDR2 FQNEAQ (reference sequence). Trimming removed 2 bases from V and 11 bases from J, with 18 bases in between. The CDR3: CASSLSGAAARAFF. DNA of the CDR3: TGTGCCAGCAGCTTAAGTGGGGCGGCGGCGAGGGCTTTCTTT.